This TCR beta chain was recovered during a study of blood T cell repertoires in COVID-19. Germline loops: CDR1 MNHEY, CDR2 SVGAGI. The length of the CDR3 is 15 residues. V shed 5 bases and J 0 bases; nucleotides not matched to a gene: 5. Method: immunoSEQ multiplex PCR; TCRdb's copy keeps in-frame clones and lacks some. In the table there are about 230,000 clones, over 70% of which are singletons. This clonotype originated in a man at least 80 years old with acute or convalescent COVID-19. The chain links TRBV6-5 to TRBJ2-5; TRBD2 matches at 8 bases. Sequencing input: peripheral blood. In nucleotides, the CDR3 is TGTGCCAGCAGTCGGGGGGGTGCGGACCAAGAGACCCAGTACTTC. Amino acid sequence: CASSRGGADQETQYF.